A single sample gave rise to the 31 T cell receptor beta chains below, sequenced in a study of regulatory T cells in long-lasting Graves disease. CDR3 regions were amplified by Arm-PCR using iRepertoire HTBI primers to build TCR beta libraries. One entry per CDR3 protein, called by TCRdb with MiXCR from the multiplex PCR reads. The sample shows around 250,000 distinct CDR3 sequences, around 21% of them seen only once. Time point in this sample: newly diagnosed GD, antithyroid drugs for less than 3 months. Making the TCR library involved RNA that had been extracted from PBMCs. Here the sequenced sample was peripheral blood mononuclear cells (PBMCs), taken at new diagnosis, from a patient treated with antithyroid drugs. All receptors come from a female donor with Graves disease.

The chain has TRBV28 and TRBJ1-5; TRBD1 agrees at 8 bases. Germline values: CDR1 MDHEN, CDR2 SYDVKM. Trimming cost V 8 bases and J 5 bases; bases outside gene matches: 11. The CDR3 covers 15 residues. CDR3 DNA: TGTGCCAGCCGGTATAGGGACAGGTCTTATCAGCCCCAGCATTTT. This sequence encodes CASRYRDRSYQPQHF. Supplemented by reference TRBV28 and TRBJ1-5, the full variable domain reads DVKVTQSSRYLVKRTGEKVFLECVQDMDHENMFWYRQDPGLGLRLIYFSYDVKMKEKGDIPEGYSVSREKKERFSLILESASTNQTSMYLCASRYRDRSYQPQHFGDGTRLSIL.

The rearrangement joins TRBV28 to TRBJ1-1, with D possibly matching TRBD1 (6 bases). In germline, CDR1 is MDHEN, CDR2 SYDVKM. Trimming shortened V by 6 bases and J by 5 bases, and 19 bases separated the two germline ends. This CDR3 is built from 15 residues. Here the CDR3 reads CASSTGGGAWTEAFF. The CDR3 region has the DNA TGTGCCAGCAGCACCGGGGGGGGGGCATGGACTGAAGCTTTCTTT.

This clonotype was picked up many times. The chain joins TRBV6-1 to TRBJ1-3, with D perhaps TRBD1 (5 bases). This CDR3 spans 17 amino acids. CDR1 MNHNS and CDR2 SASEGT come from the germline V gene. V was cut by 9 bases and J by 3 bases, with 24 bases left in between. For the CDR3, the DNA is TGTGCCAGGGGACGGTCGCCCGCGCCTGTATTTGGAAACACCATATATTTT. It encodes CARGRSPAPVFGNTIYF.

This clonotype occurred many times. V and J are TRBV5-1 and TRBJ2-3, with 9 positions matching TRBD2. The CDR3 contains 18 residues. Germline assignment: CDR1 SGHRS and CDR2 YFSETQ. The J segment lost 1 base and the V segment lost 3 bases, leaving 12 bases of the junction unmatched. The chain's CDR3 is CASSSTAVASGGTDTQYF. CDR3 sequence (DNA): TGCGCCAGCAGCTCAACCGCCGTGGCTAGCGGGGGCACAGATACGCAGTATTTT.

The chain couples TRBV11-2 to TRBJ2-2, with 12 bases aligning to TRBD2. The CDR3 spans 16 residues. Trimming at V came to 1 base and at J to 7 bases, leaving 4 bases not matched to a gene. Germline assignment: CDR1 SGHAT and CDR2 FQNNGV. The DNA of the CDR3 is TGTGCCAGCAGCTTAGCCTCTAGCGGGAGGGTCGGGGAGCTGTTTTTT. Translation: CASSLASSGRVGELFF. The full variable domain, its missing parts supplied by reference TRBV11-2 and TRBJ2-2, is EAGVAQSPRYKIIEKRQSVAFWCNPISGHATLYWYQQILGQGPKLLIQFQNNGVVDDSQLPKDRFSAERLKGVDSTLKIQPAKLEDSAVYLCASSLASSGRVGELFFGEGSRLTVL.

The gene calls are TRBV19 and TRBJ2-1, with D unclear. V was clipped by 10 bases and J by 2 bases, with 18 bases between them. The CDR3 is made up of 15 amino acids. CDR1 and CDR2 from the germline V gene are LNHDA and SQIVND (reference sequence). The CDR3 sequence is CATAPLGSPYNEQFF. The CDR3 region has the DNA TGTGCCACTGCTCCTCTAGGCAGCCCCTACAATGAGCAGTTCTTC.

This clonotype was counted at least ten times. The chain employs TRBV12-3 or TRBV12-4 and TRBJ1-3; a weak D match, TRBD1 (5 bases). The germline V and J ends were trimmed by 5 bases and 0 bases, with 11 bases remaining between them. The CDR3 has 15 residues. CDR3 nucleotide sequence: TGTGCCAGCAGTACCGGGACCAACTCTGGAAACACCATATATTTT. Amino acid sequence: CASSTGTNSGNTIYF.

Many counts were recorded for this clonotype. The CDR3 DNA follows: TGTGCCAGCAAACCTACAGCACAGGGCACTGAAGCTTTCTTT. As protein: CASKPTAQGTEAFF. V and J are TRBV2 and TRBJ1-1; weak D call: TRBD1 (6 bases). The CDR3 spans 14 residues. Germline assignment: CDR1 SNHLY and CDR2 FYNNEI. V was clipped by 7 bases and J by 4 bases, with 16 bases between them.

The sample holds many counts of this clonotype. The rearrangement joins TRBV5-1 to TRBJ2-7; D perhaps matches TRBD2 (5 bases). The CDR3 is made up of 17 amino acids. Trimming removed 0 bases from V and 1 base from J, with 17 bases in between. Germline V gene sequence: CDR1 SGHRS, CDR2 YFSETQ. The CDR3: CASSLDPGGRRSYEQYF. The CDR3 DNA sequence: TGCGCCAGCAGCTTGGACCCCGGAGGTAGGCGTTCCTACGAGCAGTACTTC.

Regarding this clonotype: A much larger clone differs by one base, so this may be a read error. Since the CDR3 does not end with the conserved phenylalanine or tryptophan, this likely comes from a read error. The CDR3 protein is CASSYSRRPSTDTQYL. The CDR3 DNA reads as TGTGCCAGCAGTTACTCGAGACGGCCTAGCACAGATACGCAGTATCTT. This sequence joins TRBV6-5 and TRBJ2-3; D gene ambiguous. There are 16 residues in the CDR3. Trimming pared 0 bases from V and 0 bases from J, leaving 10 bases between. The V gene's germline CDR1 is MNHEY and CDR2 SVGAGI.

CDR3: CAISESGEQYF. The CDR3 DNA reads as TGTGCCATCAGTGAGTCGGGGGAGCAGTACTTC. This chain links TRBV10-3 with TRBJ2-7; D remains ambiguous. The germline V gene encodes CDR1 ENHRY and CDR2 SYGVKD. The CDR3 has 11 amino acids. V dropped 0 bases and J dropped 7 bases, with 4 bases sitting between them.

At least ten counts were recorded for this clonotype. The V and J genes are TRBV12-3 or TRBV12-4 and TRBJ2-5; 10 bases line up with TRBD2. The CDR3 extends over 15 amino acids. V was clipped by 5 bases and J by 7 bases; unmatched bases: 10. DNA for the CDR3: TGTGCCAGCAGTCCCGGGACTAGCGCTGGGGGGACCCAGTACTTC. Its protein product is CASSPGTSAGGTQYF.

In this sample, this clonotype turned up once. The V call is TRBV20-1, the J call TRBJ2-7; D unresolved. This CDR3 contains 12 residues. Trimming removed 7 bases at V and 0 bases at J, with 10 bases between. Germline V gene sequence: CDR1 DFQATT, CDR2 SNEGSKA (reference sequence). The CDR3 protein is CSVSTGSYEQYF. The CDR3 coding sequence is TGCAGTGTCTCCACCGGCTCCTACGAGCAGTACTTC.

This clonotype has ten or more counts. This chain links TRBV30 with TRBJ1-4; tentatively, D is TRBD1 (5 bases). Trimming cost V 3 bases and J 0 bases, with 14 bases left between them. The CDR3 length is 16 residues. Per the germline V gene, CDR1 is GTSNPN and CDR2 is SVGIG (reference sequence). DNA of the CDR3: TGTGCCTGGAGCCCGGGGACGGGGACAACTAATGAAAAACTGTTTTTT. Its protein is CAWSPGTGTTNEKLFF.

V is TRBV11-2 and J is TRBJ1-5; 10 positions agree with TRBD1. V was pared by 5 bases and J by 5 bases, with 6 bases of the junction left unmatched. Looked up from germline, CDR1 is SGHAT and CDR2 is FQNNGV. The CDR3 spans 15 residues. This CDR3 is CASSRGTGADQPQHF. The CDR3 nucleotides read TGTGCCAGCAGCCGCGGGACAGGGGCTGATCAGCCCCAGCATTTT.

This clonotype was observed many times. The V and J genes are TRBV20-1 and TRBJ2-1; D ambiguous. This CDR3 contains 12 residues. V shed 7 bases and J shed 0 bases, with 7 bases lying between them. Germline V gene lookup returns CDR1 DFQATT and CDR2 SNEGSKA (reference sequence). DNA of the CDR3: TGCAGTGTGGGAATCTCCTACAATGAGCAGTTCTTC. This translates into CSVGISYNEQFF.

This clonotype was counted many times. The genes are TRBV12-3 or TRBV12-4 and TRBJ1-4; D uncertain. The CDR3 is made up of 17 amino acids. Trimming took 3 bases from V and 2 from J, leaving 16 bases between them. The CDR3 loop reads CASSLGRSLGTNEKLFF. DNA for the CDR3: TGTGCCAGCAGTTTGGGTCGCAGCCTGGGGACTAATGAAAAACTGTTTTTT.

This clonotype has at least ten counts. The chain joins TRBV28 to TRBJ2-1; 8 bases are a match to TRBD1. Germline-derived CDR1 and CDR2 are MDHEN and SYDVKM. The junction had 11 bases not matched to a gene; V was cut back by 5 bases and J by 5 bases. The CDR3 is 16 residues long. The CDR3: CASSLTGQARDNEQFF. CDR3 sequence (DNA): TGTGCCAGCAGTCTAACGGGACAGGCCCGGGACAATGAGCAGTTCTTC.

This clonotype was seen ten or more times. V gene TRBV12-3 or TRBV12-4 combines with J gene TRBJ2-7; D is perhaps TRBD2 (5 bases). This CDR3 has 13 amino acids. The V end lost 3 bases, the J end lost 4 bases, and 10 bases lay between the germline ends. CDR3 sequence reads: CASSLSWEYEQYF. The CDR3 region has the DNA TGTGCCAGCAGTTTGAGTTGGGAGTACGAGCAGTACTTC.

Of note for this clonotype: With a far larger clone one base away, a read error is the likely cause. V and J are TRBV3-2 and TRBJ2-5; the table assigns TRBD1, which was not confirmed against the DNA. TRBV3-2 is classified as a pseudogene. The CDR3 has 14 amino acids. The CDR3 here is CASSPTLGGEAQYF. The CDR3 DNA reads TGTGCCAGCAGTCCCACCCTGGGGGGAGAGGCCCAGTACTTC.

This clonotype has a count of ten or more. The chain couples TRBV24-1 to TRBJ1-1; no reliable D call. Germline-derived CDR1 and CDR2 are KGHDR and SFDVKD. The CDR3 has 12 amino acids. V lost 7 bases, J lost 2 bases, and 7 bases lay in between. In DNA, the CDR3 is TGTGCCACCAGGGGTCTTAACACTGAAGCTTTCTTT. Protein sequence: CATRGLNTEAFF.

This clonotype was seen ten or more times. This chain connects TRBV6-1 to TRBJ1-1, with D perhaps TRBD1 (5 bases). V was cut by 6 bases and J by 4 bases, with 27 bases left in between. The CDR3 spans 18 residues. In germline, CDR1 is MNHNS, CDR2 SASEGT. CDR3 in amino acids: CASRLRSGTQIRATEAFF. The CDR3 DNA reads as TGTGCCAGCAGACTTAGGTCCGGGACGCAAATACGGGCCACTGAAGCTTTCTTT.

This clonotype was picked up many times. The chain links TRBV24-1 to TRBJ2-5; D possibly corresponds to TRBD1 (6 bases). This CDR3 comprises 15 residues. In germline, CDR1 is KGHDR, CDR2 SFDVKD. The ends were cut back, 4 bases at V and 1 base at J, with 12 bases in the middle. The CDR3 bases are TGTGCCACCAGTGACAACCGGGACACCCAAGAGACCCAGTACTTC. As protein: CATSDNRDTQETQYF.

This clonotype was counted many times. For the CDR3, the DNA is TGTGCCAGCAGCGCCGGGACAGGAGGGGGTAGGATGGGCTCCAATGAGCAGTTCTTC. Encoded protein: CASSAGTGGGRMGSNEQFF. The J gene is TRBJ2-1, the V gene TRBV7-2; 8 positions agree with TRBD1. Germline values: CDR1 SGHTA, CDR2 FQGNSA. Germline trimming cut 5 bases from V and 6 bases from J; bases unmatched to any gene: 21. This CDR3 is built from 19 residues.

As concerns this clonotype: At one of its ends the junction is not consistent with the germline gene, which may arise from a read error. The CDR3 nucleotides are TGTGCCAGCAGCTTAGGGGTCTGGGGGACAGGGGGAATGTGGAACACTGAAGCCTTCTTT. Translation: CASSLGVWGTGGMWNTEAFF. This chain joins TRBV11-2 and TRBJ1-1; 11 nucleotides match TRBD1. The CDR3 sequence is 20 residues long. Germline loops: CDR1 SGHAT, CDR2 FQNNGV.

This clonotype has a single count. This sequence is one base from a far larger clone and is likely a read error. V is TRBV3-1 and J is TRBJ2-1, with 8 bases lining up with TRBD2. The DNA matches TRBJ2-5 better at its end, which makes the J call doubtful. Looked up from germline, CDR1 is LGHDT and CDR2 is YNNKEL (reference sequence). The CDR3 covers 15 residues. The CDR3 here is CASSRLAMHKETQYF. CDR3 bases: TGTGCCAGCAGCCGACTAGCGATGCACAAGGAGACCCAGTACTTC.

This clonotype showed up just a few times. This may arise from a read error, as a much more abundant clone is one base away. The chain joins TRBV2 to TRBJ1-1, with D unresolved. Germline V gene sequence: CDR1 SNHLY, CDR2 FYNNEI. The CDR3 loop spans 13 amino acids. V lost 6 bases, J lost 4 bases, and 12 bases lay in between. CDR3 coding DNA: TGTGCCAGCAGAAGAGGGCCGGGCACTGAAGCTTTCTTT. Encoded protein: CASRRGPGTEAFF.

Points on this clonotype: This likely traces to a read error, being one base from a far larger clone. The rearrangement links TRBV11-2 to TRBJ2-1, with D perhaps matching TRBD2 (5 bases). The V and J ends lost 5 bases and 10 bases respectively, with 21 bases between them. Germline V gene lookup returns CDR1 SGHAT and CDR2 FQNNGV. The CDR3 consists of 15 residues. In DNA, the CDR3 is TGTGCCAGCAGCCTCGCCCCCTCCAGCGGCTACGAGCAGTTCTTC. It yields the protein CASSLAPSSGYEQFF.

This clonotype has a count of ten or more. The DNA for the CDR3 is TGTGCCAGCAGGACAGGGGGGGCGACGCGGAATGAGCAGTTCTTC. Amino acids: CASRTGGATRNEQFF. The chain carries TRBV6-2 or TRBV6-3 and TRBJ2-1; 9 positions agree with TRBD1. Trimming took 6 bases from V and 7 from J; bases not matched to a gene: 10. The CDR3 is made up of 15 amino acids. Germline CDR1 MNHEY, CDR2 SVGEGT.

This clonotype was recorded at least ten times. CDR3 residues: CASSPDTGAGELFF. DNA of the CDR3: TGTGCCAGCAGCCCCGATACAGGGGCCGGGGAGCTGTTTTTT. This chain joins TRBV3-1 and TRBJ2-2, with 7 bases lining up with TRBD1. Germline V gene sequence: CDR1 LGHDT, CDR2 YNNKEL (reference sequence). The CDR3 spans 14 residues. V was clipped by 4 bases and J by 6 bases; unmatched bases: 5. Based on the CDR3 plus reference TRBV3-1 and TRBJ2-2, the full variable domain is DTAVSQTPKYLVTQMGNDKSIKCEQNLGHDTMYWYKQDSKKFLKIMFSYNNKELIINETVPNRFSPKSPDKAHLNLHINSLELGDSAVYFCASSPDTGAGELFFGEGSRLTVL.

This clonotype was counted ten times or more. This CDR3 is CASSYSTGTDTQYF. The CDR3 nucleotides read TGTGCCAGCAGCTATTCGACTGGAACAGATACGCAGTATTTT. The J gene is TRBJ2-3, the V gene TRBV11-2, with D uncertain. Germline CDR1 SGHAT, CDR2 FQNNGV. The ends were cut back, 4 bases at V and 3 bases at J, with 11 bases in the middle. The CDR3 is 14 residues long.